This TCR beta chain was retrieved from a study of Graves' ophthalmopathy and Graves' hyperthyroidism. The CDR3 extends over 16 amino acids. J gave up 3 bases and V 4 bases, and 12 bases lay outside the gene matches. Per the germline V gene, CDR1 is DFQATT and CDR2 is SNEGSKA (reference sequence). Beta-chain TCR CDR3 regions were amplified from RNA transcripts. HTBI primers were employed in first-round RT-PCR, then a second-round multiplex PCR followed. TCRdb redid the calling of the multiplex PCR reads with MiXCR, one entry per CDR3 protein. The sample yields around 590,000 distinct CDR3 sequences, roughly 40% seen once.

The receptor comes from an adult man with Graves' hyperthyroidism. What was sequenced was peripheral blood or thyroid tissue (not recorded which). This chain connects TRBV20-1 to TRBJ1-1; the match to TRBD1 covers 9 bases. The CDR3 sequence is CSATRTGVTGDTEAFF. The CDR3 DNA reads TGCAGTGCTACCCGGACAGGGGTCACCGGGGACACTGAAGCTTTCTTT.